These 7 T cell receptor beta chains originate from one sample sequenced in a study of T cell repertoires in cytomegalovirus infection. TCRdb called the reads again in MiXCR, with one record for every CDR3 protein. The repertoire holds roughly 640,000 distinct CDR3 sequences, with roughly 26% as singletons. The sample comprised CD8+ T cells from PBMCs. These receptors were obtained from a human donor in good health (CMV status not recorded). Some clones in this sample may be carry-over from other donors' samples.

This chain joins TRBV5-6 and TRBJ2-1; TRBD2 aligns across 10 bases. J was trimmed by 6 bases and V by 4 bases; bases with no gene match: 10. The CDR3 totals 16 residues. Germline assignment: CDR1 SGHDT and CDR2 YYEEEE. The CDR3 protein is CASSRGVAGGSNEQFF. The CDR3 coding sequence is TGTGCCAGCAGCCGAGGGGTAGCGGGGGGAAGCAATGAGCAGTTCTTC.

Only a few counts were recorded for this clonotype. The V call is TRBV6-5, the J call TRBJ1-6, with 8 bases fitting TRBD1. Germline V CDR1 and CDR2: MNHEY, SVGAGI. This CDR3 region has 16 residues. Unmatched junction bases numbered 7, after V lost 3 bases and J lost 6 bases. CDR3 in amino acids: CASSYSGGGLNSPLHF. The CDR3 DNA sequence: TGTGCCAGCAGTTATTCAGGGGGCGGCCTTAATTCACCCCTCCACTTT.

Many counts were recorded for this clonotype. V gene TRBV7-3 combines with J gene TRBJ2-1; 11 nucleotides match TRBD2. This CDR3 region has 16 residues. CDR1 is SGHTA and CDR2 is FQGTGA in the germline V gene. Unmatched junction bases numbered 6, after V lost 0 bases and J lost 8 bases. DNA of the CDR3: TGTGCCAGCAGCTTAACAGGTAGCGGGGGGGCATATGAGCAGTTCTTC. Protein product: CASSLTGSGGAYEQFF.

This clonotype came up many times. The chain is built from TRBV7-6 and TRBJ1-5; 10 positions match TRBD1. The CDR3 is 18 residues long. V gave up 5 bases and J gave up 3 bases; unmatched junction bases: 13. The germline V gene has CDR1 SGHVS and CDR2 FNYEAQ. CDR3 coding DNA: TGTGCCAGCAGCCCAAGCTCCGGGACAGGGGTTTTCAATCAGCCCCAGCATTTT. This gives the protein CASSPSSGTGVFNQPQHF.

This clonotype was detected many times. The V and J genes are TRBV7-9 and TRBJ2-1; D possibly corresponds to TRBD1 (5 bases). Trimming cost V 3 bases and J 9 bases, with 12 bases left between them. The CDR3 is made up of 13 amino acids. Germline loops: CDR1 SEHNR, CDR2 FQNEAQ (reference sequence). CDR3 nucleotide sequence: TGTGCCAGCAGCTTTAGTGGACAAACTGAGCAGTTCTTC. It is translated as CASSFSGQTEQFF.

This clonotype has more than one count but fewer than ten. CDR3 loop: CASSDPGKTEAFF. CDR3 nucleotides: TGTGCCAGCAGTGACCCAGGGAAGACTGAAGCTTTCTTT. The rearrangement uses TRBV6-4 and TRBJ1-1, with a weak D call TRBD1 (5 bases). The length of the CDR3 is 13 residues. The ends were cut back, 2 bases at V and 5 bases at J, with 9 bases in the middle. Looked up from germline, CDR1 is MRHNA and CDR2 is SNTAGT.

The chain employs TRBV15 and TRBJ2-1; maybe TRBD2 (7 bases). Germline V CDR1 and CDR2: LNHNV, YYDKDF (reference sequence). Trimming removed 0 bases from V and 6 bases from J, with 12 bases in between. The CDR3 is 15 residues long. CDR3 bases: TGTGCCACCAGCAGAGATAGGGGGGGGGCCAATGAGCAGTTCTTC. Protein: CATSRDRGGANEQFF.